The subject of this entry is one T cell receptor (beta chain). Repertoires were generated with immunoSEQ multiplex PCR, while TCRdb's copy carries only in-frame clones and drops some. The sample consists of around 200,000 clones, 80% to 90% of them appearing once. This entry belongs to a study of blood T cell repertoires in COVID-19. Germline CDR1 LGHNT, CDR2 FRNRAP. The CDR3 runs 14 residues. V was cut by 5 bases and J by 5 bases, with 15 bases left in between. Sequencing input: PBMCs or T cells enriched from blood (not recorded which). This clonotype was sampled from a woman between 25 and 40 years old who had been exposed to COVID-19. The genes are TRBV12-5 and TRBJ1-1; TRBD1 is a possible D gene (5 bases). CDR3 coding DNA: TGTGCTAGTGGTGTGGGACTTAAGGGGACTGAAGCTTTCTTT. This sequence encodes CASGVGLKGTEAFF. Drawing the rest from reference TRBV12-5 and TRBJ1-1, the complete variable domain is DARVTQTPRHKVTEMGQEVTMRCQPILGHNTVFWYRQTMMQGLELLAYFRNRAPLDDSGMPKDRFSAEMPDATLATLKIQPSEPRDSAVYFCASGVGLKGTEAFFGQGTRLTVV.